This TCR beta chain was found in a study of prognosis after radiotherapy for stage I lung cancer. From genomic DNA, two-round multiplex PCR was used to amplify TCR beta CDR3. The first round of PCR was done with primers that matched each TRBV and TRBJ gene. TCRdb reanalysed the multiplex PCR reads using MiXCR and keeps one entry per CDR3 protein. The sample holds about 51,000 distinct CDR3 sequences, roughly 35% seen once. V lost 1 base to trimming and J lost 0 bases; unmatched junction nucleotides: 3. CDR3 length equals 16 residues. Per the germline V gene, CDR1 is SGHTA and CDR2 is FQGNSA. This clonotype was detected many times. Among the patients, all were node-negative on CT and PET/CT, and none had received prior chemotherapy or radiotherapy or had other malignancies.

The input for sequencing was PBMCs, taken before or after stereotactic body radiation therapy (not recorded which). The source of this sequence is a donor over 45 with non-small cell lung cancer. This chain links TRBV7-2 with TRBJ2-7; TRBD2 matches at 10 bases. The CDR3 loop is CASSLGGLAASYEQYF. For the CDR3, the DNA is TGTGCCAGCAGCTTAGGCGGACTAGCGGCCTCCTACGAGCAGTACTTC.